The rows below give T cell receptor beta chains drawn from one sample of a study of shared clonotypes between healthy human individuals. Generated by immunoSEQ multiplex PCR, the TCRdb table keeps only in-frame clones and is missing some. This table has about 770,000 clones, 55% to 75% appearing once. The sequencing sample was made of memory CD4+ T cells sorted from blood. These receptor sequences come from a woman aged 30 to 39 in good health. The CDR3 runs from the conserved cysteine through the conserved F or W. Fields, in order: D gene, V gene, clone size, J gene, CDR3 protein, CDR3 DNA. D genes are given only for firm matches. A clone size is listed for some rows: how often the clone was seen (once, few, many), or a class if it is expanded.

D gene: -; V gene: TRBV5-4; clone size: -; J gene: TRBJ2-3; CDR3 protein: CASSPLGGGISTDTQYF; CDR3 DNA: TGTGCCAGCAGCCCTTTGGGTGGTGGGATTAGCACAGATACGCAGTATTTT
D gene: -; V gene: TRBV6-5; clone size: -; J gene: TRBJ1-2; CDR3 protein: CASSFEGGGGYTF; CDR3 DNA: TGTGCCAGCAGTTTTGAGGGGGGAGGCGGCTACACCTTC
D gene: -; V gene: TRBV2; clone size: few; J gene: TRBJ2-3; CDR3 protein: CASGLLTMDTQYF; CDR3 DNA: TGTGCCAGCGGACTTCTAACCATGGATACGCAGTATTTT
D gene: -; V gene: TRBV9; clone size: -; J gene: TRBJ2-7; CDR3 protein: CASSPSGQPPAYEQYF; CDR3 DNA: TGTGCCAGCAGCCCTAGTGGGCAACCGCCAGCCTACGAGCAGTACTTC
D gene: TRBD1; V gene: TRBV7-9; clone size: -; J gene: TRBJ2-6; CDR3 protein: CASSLGQGSSGANVLTF; CDR3 DNA: TGTGCCAGCAGCCTTGGACAGGGAAGCTCTGGGGCCAACGTCCTGACTTTC
D gene: TRBD2; V gene: TRBV19; clone size: -; J gene: TRBJ2-1; CDR3 protein: CASALAGGNEQFF; CDR3 DNA: TGTGCCAGCGCACTAGCGGGAGGCAATGAGCAGTTCTTC
D gene: TRBD1; V gene: TRBV28; clone size: -; J gene: TRBJ2-7; CDR3 protein: CASSSTGTGHYEQYF; CDR3 DNA: TGTGCCAGCAGTTCAACCGGGACAGGGCACTACGAGCAGTACTTC
D gene: TRBD2; V gene: TRBV6-6; clone size: -; J gene: TRBJ2-7; CDR3 protein: CASRSMGGGQPYEQYF; CDR3 DNA: TGTGCCAGCCGATCAATGGGCGGGGGTCAGCCCTACGAGCAGTACTTC
D gene: -; V gene: TRBV19; clone size: few; J gene: TRBJ2-1; CDR3 protein: CASRRVGSDNEQFF; CDR3 DNA: TGTGCCAGTAGGCGGGTTGGGAGCGACAATGAGCAGTTCTTC
D gene: -; V gene: TRBV29-1; clone size: -; J gene: TRBJ1-2; CDR3 protein: CSVITGSGYTF; CDR3 DNA: TGCAGCGTTATCACAGGGTCGGGCTACACCTTC
D gene: -; V gene: TRBV9; clone size: -; J gene: TRBJ2-7; CDR3 protein: CASSPGGSSYEQYF; CDR3 DNA: TGTGCCAGCAGCCCAGGGGGGAGCTCCTACGAGCAGTACTTC
D gene: -; V gene: TRBV2; clone size: -; J gene: TRBJ1-1; CDR3 protein: CASSRTDPGTEAFF; CDR3 DNA: TGTGCCAGCAGTCGGACAGACCCGGGAACTGAAGCTTTCTTT
D gene: TRBD2; V gene: TRBV6-1; clone size: few; J gene: TRBJ2-2; CDR3 protein: CASRRELDTGELFF; CDR3 DNA: TGTGCCAGCAGGCGGGAGCTAGACACCGGGGAGCTGTTTTTT
D gene: -; V gene: TRBV29-1; clone size: -; J gene: TRBJ2-5; CDR3 protein: CSVFSGAQETQYF; CDR3 DNA: TGCAGCGTTTTTTCCGGGGCCCAAGAGACCCAGTACTTC
D gene: -; V gene: TRBV19; clone size: few; J gene: TRBJ1-1; CDR3 protein: CASSPMYLRNTEAFF; CDR3 DNA: TGTGCCAGTAGTCCGATGTACCTGAGGAACACTGAAGCTTTCTTT
D gene: -; V gene: TRBV6-5; clone size: -; J gene: TRBJ2-5; CDR3 protein: CASSKNRALGETQYF; CDR3 DNA: TGTGCCAGCAGTAAAAACAGGGCCCTGGGGGAGACCCAGTACTTC
D gene: TRBD1; V gene: TRBV5-1; clone size: -; J gene: TRBJ2-1; CDR3 protein: CASSLAAGGAYNEQFF; CDR3 DNA: TGCGCCAGCAGCTTGGCCGCAGGGGGCGCCTACAATGAGCAGTTCTTC
D gene: TRBD1; V gene: TRBV6-1; clone size: -; J gene: TRBJ1-5; CDR3 protein: CASSETGQGVFGNQPQHF; CDR3 DNA: TGTGCCAGCAGCGAAACGGGACAGGGGGTTTTTGGCAATCAGCCCCAGCATTTT
D gene: TRBD1; V gene: TRBV7-8; clone size: -; J gene: TRBJ1-5; CDR3 protein: CASSSSGTGYQPQHF; CDR3 DNA: TGTGCCAGCAGCTCATCCGGGACAGGTTATCAGCCCCAGCATTTT
D gene: TRBD1; V gene: TRBV6-1; clone size: -; J gene: TRBJ1-2; CDR3 protein: CASRQGAGNYGYTF; CDR3 DNA: TGTGCCAGCAGACAGGGGGCCGGTAACTATGGCTACACCTTC
D gene: TRBD2; V gene: TRBV28; clone size: -; J gene: TRBJ2-1; CDR3 protein: CASSRAGGPRNEQFF; CDR3 DNA: TGTGCCAGCAGTAGAGCGGGAGGGCCTAGAAATGAGCAGTTCTTC
D gene: -; V gene: TRBV28; clone size: once; J gene: TRBJ1-4; CDR3 protein: CASRRKGLWNEKLFF; CDR3 DNA: TGTGCCAGCAGGCGGAAAGGGCTCTGGAATGAAAAACTGTTTTTT
D gene: TRBD2; V gene: TRBV28; clone size: once; J gene: TRBJ2-7; CDR3 protein: CASSLMAGGSSYEQYF; CDR3 DNA: TGTGCCAGCAGTTTAATGGCGGGAGGGTCCTCCTACGAGCAGTACTTC
D gene: TRBD2; V gene: TRBV25-1; clone size: -; J gene: TRBJ2-1; CDR3 protein: CASSDALADQVYEQFF; CDR3 DNA: TGTGCCAGCAGTGATGCTCTAGCGGACCAGGTCTATGAGCAGTTCTTC
D gene: -; V gene: TRBV19; clone size: -; J gene: TRBJ1-1; CDR3 protein: CASSILGTDTEAFF; CDR3 DNA: TGTGCCAGTAGTATACTGGGGACGGACACTGAAGCTTTCTTT
D gene: -; V gene: TRBV30; clone size: -; J gene: TRBJ2-5; CDR3 protein: CAWSRVQETQYF; CDR3 DNA: TGTGCCTGGTCGCGGGTTCAAGAGACCCAGTACTTC
D gene: TRBD1; V gene: TRBV27; clone size: -; J gene: TRBJ1-2; CDR3 protein: CASSRTGGANHGYTF; CDR3 DNA: TGTGCCAGCAGCCGCACAGGGGGCGCAAATCATGGCTACACCTTC
D gene: -; V gene: TRBV11-2; clone size: -; J gene: TRBJ2-3; CDR3 protein: CASSLTPRSSTDTQYF; CDR3 DNA: TGTGCCAGCAGCTTAACCCCCAGATCCAGCACAGATACGCAGTATTTT
D gene: TRBD1; V gene: TRBV7-2; clone size: -; J gene: TRBJ2-5; CDR3 protein: CASSSGTGPGQETQYF; CDR3 DNA: TGTGCCAGCAGCTCAGGGACAGGCCCGGGCCAAGAGACCCAGTACTTC
D gene: -; V gene: TRBV27; clone size: -; J gene: TRBJ2-5; CDR3 protein: CASIPPGEETQYF; CDR3 DNA: TGTGCCAGCATCCCGCCGGGTGAAGAGACCCAGTACTTC
D gene: -; V gene: TRBV11-2; clone size: -; J gene: TRBJ1-1; CDR3 protein: CASSLSGAPLNTEAFF; CDR3 DNA: TGTGCCAGCAGCTTATCTGGGGCCCCATTGAACACTGAAGCTTTCTTT
D gene: TRBD1; V gene: TRBV6-4; clone size: few; J gene: TRBJ2-1; CDR3 protein: CASSVRDSGNNEQFF; CDR3 DNA: TGTGCCAGCAGTGTCCGGGACAGCGGAAACAATGAGCAGTTCTTC
D gene: -; V gene: TRBV5-1; clone size: -; J gene: TRBJ1-4; CDR3 protein: CASSPPLGGDEKLFF; CDR3 DNA: TGCGCCAGCAGTCCCCCGTTGGGGGGTGATGAAAAACTGTTTTTT
D gene: TRBD2; V gene: TRBV2; clone size: -; J gene: TRBJ2-3; CDR3 protein: CASSEWEGSGIKTDTQYF; CDR3 DNA: TGTGCCAGCAGTGAATGGGAGGGGAGTGGGATCAAGACAGATACGCAGTATTTT
D gene: -; V gene: TRBV7-6; clone size: few; J gene: TRBJ1-3; CDR3 protein: CASSSTGTSSGNTIYF; CDR3 DNA: TGTGCCAGCAGCTCGACCGGGACGAGCTCTGGAAACACCATATATTTT
D gene: -; V gene: TRBV7-1; clone size: -; J gene: TRBJ2-7; CDR3 protein: CASSWAGSSYEQYF; CDR3 DNA: TGTGCCAGCAGCTGGGCGGGCAGCTCCTACGAGCAGTACTTC
D gene: -; V gene: TRBV18; clone size: -; J gene: TRBJ2-1; CDR3 protein: CASSPDSLEQFF; CDR3 DNA: TGTGCCAGCTCACCCGACTCGTTGGAGCAGTTCTTC
D gene: TRBD1; V gene: TRBV2; clone size: -; J gene: TRBJ1-1; CDR3 protein: CASTPGQSNTEAFF; CDR3 DNA: TGTGCCAGCACCCCGGGACAGTCGAACACTGAAGCTTTCTTT
D gene: TRBD2; V gene: TRBV11-3; clone size: -; J gene: TRBJ2-7; CDR3 protein: CASSLGSGNYEQYF; CDR3 DNA: TGTGCCAGCAGCTTGGGTAGCGGGAACTACGAGCAGTACTTC
D gene: -; V gene: TRBV4-1; clone size: -; J gene: TRBJ1-4; CDR3 protein: CASSPHGVADGEKLFF; CDR3 DNA: TGCGCCAGCAGCCCCCACGGGGTGGCGGACGGCGAAAAACTGTTTTTT
D gene: -; V gene: TRBV28; clone size: -; J gene: TRBJ1-5; CDR3 protein: CASSTTAPLGNQPQHF; CDR3 DNA: TGTGCCAGCAGTACAACGGCCCCCCTGGGCAATCAGCCCCAGCATTTT
D gene: -; V gene: TRBV2; clone size: -; J gene: TRBJ2-2; CDR3 protein: CASSEDGKITGELFF; CDR3 DNA: TGTGCCAGCAGTGAGGACGGTAAAATCACCGGGGAGCTGTTTTTT
D gene: TRBD1; V gene: TRBV6-5; clone size: -; J gene: TRBJ1-1; CDR3 protein: CASSYSSGTVNTEAFF; CDR3 DNA: TGTGCCAGCAGTTACTCCTCCGGGACAGTGAACACTGAAGCTTTCTTT
D gene: TRBD1; V gene: TRBV6-6; clone size: -; J gene: TRBJ2-1; CDR3 protein: CAAALLQGEINEQFF; CDR3 DNA: TGTGCCGCAGCCCTTCTACAGGGGGAGATCAATGAGCAGTTCTTC
D gene: -; V gene: TRBV10-2; clone size: -; J gene: TRBJ2-5; CDR3 protein: CASRGETQYF; CDR3 DNA: TGCGCCAGCAGGGGTGAGACCCAGTACTTC
D gene: TRBD1; V gene: TRBV28; clone size: few; J gene: TRBJ2-5; CDR3 protein: CASSPFDRGLETQYF; CDR3 DNA: TGTGCCAGCAGCCCTTTCGACAGGGGGCTTGAGACCCAGTACTTC
D gene: -; V gene: TRBV6-1; clone size: -; J gene: TRBJ2-7; CDR3 protein: CASSGPNTYEQYF; CDR3 DNA: TGTGCCAGCAGTGGGCCAAATACCTACGAGCAGTACTTC
D gene: -; V gene: TRBV2; clone size: few; J gene: TRBJ2-7; CDR3 protein: CASSVTGSHEQYF; CDR3 DNA: TGTGCCAGCAGCGTGACAGGTTCCCACGAGCAGTACTTC